A selection of T cell receptor beta chains follows, all from one sample in a study of blood T cell repertoires in COVID-19. The method was immunoSEQ multiplex PCR; TCRdb's version includes in-frame clones alone and lacks a portion of them. Here the sample spans 350,000 to 500,000 clones, approximately 90% being singletons. Sequenced input: peripheral blood. These receptors were taken from a man aged 18-30 years with COVID-19, enrolled during active disease. Both conserved end residues are part of each CDR3. The D gene is left open where the match is weak. Not every row has a clone size; where given, it reads once, few, many or a size class.

TRBJ1-5,13,TRBV10-3,-,-,TGTGCCATCAGTGAAGGGGGTAATCAGCCCCAGCATTTT,CAISEGGNQPQHF
TRBJ2-7,15,TRBV24-1,-,-,TGTGCCACCAGTTCTTCGCTCCGCCCTAACTACGAGCAGTACTTC,CATSSSLRPNYEQYF
TRBJ2-1,17,TRBV24-1,TRBD1,-,TGTGCCACCAGCGCCGCACCGGGACAGGGTTCTTACAATGAGCAGTTCTTC,CATSAAPGQGSYNEQFF
TRBJ2-2,14,TRBV30,TRBD1,few,TGTGCCTGGATGGGGACAGGGGCGGCCGGGGAGCTGTTTTTT,CAWMGTGAAGELFF
TRBJ2-5,16,TRBV27,TRBD1,-,TGTGCCAGCAGTCTCGTGCTGGGACAGGGAGGAGAGACCCAGTACTTC,CASSLVLGQGGETQYF
TRBJ2-1,11,TRBV6-1,-,-,TGTGCCAGCAGTGACAGAATTGAGCAGTTCTTC,CASSDRIEQFF
TRBJ2-7,11,TRBV20-1,-,-,TGCAGTGCGAGGGAGAGCTACGAGCAGTACTTC,CSARESYEQYF
TRBJ1-2,14,TRBV29-1,-,-,TGCAGCGTTGAAGATGGCGGCTGGGGCCATGGCTACACCTTC,CSVEDGGWGHGYTF
TRBJ2-7,15,TRBV7-3,TRBD2,-,TGTGCCAGCAGCATCAATAGCGGGAGTGGTTACGAGCAGTACTTC,CASSINSGSGYEQYF
TRBJ1-1,13,TRBV7-9,TRBD1,-,TGTGCCAGCAGCCAATCGGGACAGGGTGAAGCTTTCTTT,CASSQSGQGEAFF
TRBJ1-3,13,TRBV29-1,-,-,TGCAGCGTTGTGAGAGGTGGTGGAAACACCATATATTTT,CSVVRGGGNTIYF
TRBJ2-3,12,TRBV4-2,-,-,TGTGCCAGCAGTCTAAGCACAGATACGCAGTATTTT,CASSLSTDTQYF
TRBJ1-1,12,TRBV25-1,-,-,TGTGCCACTTCAACAGGCTACACTGAAGCTTTCTTT,CATSTGYTEAFF
TRBJ1-2,12,TRBV29-1,-,-,TGCAGCGTTGAAGGGCAGTTCTATGGCTACACCTTC,CSVEGQFYGYTF
TRBJ1-1,15,TRBV6-5,-,-,TGTGCCAGCAGTTACCAGGGCCCATTGAACACTGAAGCTTTCTTT,CASSYQGPLNTEAFF
TRBJ1-4,14,TRBV27,-,-,TGTGCCAGCAGTGGACAGAGTGTGGGTGAAAAACTGTTTTTT,CASSGQSVGEKLFF
TRBJ1-6,13,TRBV2,TRBD1,-,TGTGCCAGCGGGGACAGCCATAATTCACCCCTCCACTTT,CASGDSHNSPLHF
TRBJ2-7,15,TRBV6-5,-,-,TGTGCCAGCATTTTCTCCGGGCCCTTGGAGGGCGAGCAGTACTTC,CASIFSGPLEGEQYF
TRBJ1-1,14,TRBV11-2,TRBD1,-,TGTGCCAGCAGCTCCTCCGGGACAGGGTTGAAAGCTTTCTTT,CASSSSGTGLKAFF
TRBJ1-1,13,TRBV7-9,-,few,TGTGCCAGCAGCCCCCGCCCACAGGGTGAAGCTTTCTTT,CASSPRPQGEAFF
TRBJ1-3,17,TRBV5-4,TRBD1,-,TGTGCCAGCAGCAAACCGGGACAGGGGGCGGAAGGAAACACCATATATTTT,CASSKPGQGAEGNTIYF
TRBJ2-3,12,TRBV12-3/TRBV12-4,TRBD1,-,TGTGCCAGCAGCCCGACAGGGGGTACGCAGTATTTT,CASSPTGGTQYF
TRBJ2-7,14,TRBV14,-,-,TGTGCCAGCAGCCCACTAGACCTTCTCTACGAGCAGTACTTC,CASSPLDLLYEQYF